The 10 T cell receptor beta chains below come from one sample, sequenced in a study of shared clonotypes between healthy human individuals. Method: immunoSEQ multiplex PCR; TCRdb's copy keeps in-frame clones and lacks some. The profile covers 180,000 or so clones, with 85% to 95% appearing a single time and more than 0.06% taken by the ten largest. The material sequenced was naive CD4+ T cells sorted from blood. Indicated subset: CD45RA+ positively selected. All receptors derive from a woman in her 30s in good health.

V gene TRBV5-1 combines with J gene TRBJ2-1, with 7 bases aligning to TRBD2. The CDR3 runs to 17 residues. The J segment lost 4 bases and the V segment lost 4 bases, leaving 14 bases of the junction unmatched. CDR1 is SGHRS, CDR2 YFSETQ, per germline. The chain's CDR3 is CASSHRSGSGLYNEQFF. For the CDR3, the DNA is TGCGCCAGCAGCCACCGCAGCGGTAGCGGGCTATACAATGAGCAGTTCTTC.

The chain joins TRBV10-3 to TRBJ2-7, with unresolved D. CDR3 length: 13 residues. CDR1 and CDR2 from the germline V gene are ENHRY and SYGVKD. The germline V and J ends were trimmed by 5 bases and 3 bases, with 11 bases remaining between them. CDR3 in amino acids: CAISRRPDYEQYF. For the CDR3, the DNA is TGTGCCATCAGTAGGAGACCAGACTACGAGCAGTACTTC.

The sample holds one count of this clone. The chain links TRBV19 to TRBJ2-5; unclear D gene. Trimming cost V 3 bases and J 5 bases, with 16 bases left between them. CDR1 is LNHDA, CDR2 SQIVND, per germline (reference sequence). This CDR3 region has 15 residues. The CDR3 DNA reads as TGTGCCAGTAGTATTGGCGGAAGGGTGGGCGAGACCCAGTACTTC. Protein sequence: CASSIGGRVGETQYF. The whole variable domain, filled in from reference TRBV19 and TRBJ2-5, reads DGGITQSPKYLFRKEGQNVTLSCEQNLNHDAMYWYRQDPGQGLRLIYYSQIVNDFQKGDIAEGYSVSREKKESFPLTVTSAQKNPTAFYLCASSIGGRVGETQYFGPGTRLLVL.

This clone occurred once. The rearrangement uses TRBV5-4 and TRBJ2-7; 14 positions match TRBD2. V shed 3 bases and J 0 bases; nucleotides not matched to a gene: 8. There are 18 residues in the CDR3. CDR1 is SGHNT and CDR2 is YYREEE in the germline V gene (reference sequence). The DNA for the CDR3 is TGTGCCAGCAGCTCCGGACTAGCGGGAGGCCCTAGCTCCTACGAGCAGTACTTC. It encodes CASSSGLAGGPSSYEQYF.

The chain employs TRBV11-2 and TRBJ2-7; D remains ambiguous. Germline V gene sequence: CDR1 SGHAT, CDR2 FQNNGV. V lost 4 bases, J lost 4 bases, and 14 bases lay in between. The CDR3 spans 14 residues. CDR3 nucleotide sequence: TGTGCCAGCAGCTCCTTTACGGCTGAATACGAGCAGTACTTC. Translated: CASSSFTAEYEQYF.

The V gene is TRBV28, the J gene TRBJ2-3, with D uncertain. Germline CDR1 MDHEN, CDR2 SYDVKM. V gave up 7 bases and J gave up 0 bases, with 11 bases separating them. There are 14 residues in the CDR3. The CDR3 DNA sequence: TGTGCCAGCACTACCACTGCTAGCACAGATACGCAGTATTTT. This encodes CASTTTASTDTQYF.

The V gene is TRBV28, the J gene TRBJ2-1; the D is unclear. The germline CDR1 and CDR2 sequences are MDHEN and SYDVKM. V was clipped by 5 bases and J by 2 bases, with 4 bases between them. The CDR3 extends over 12 amino acids. CDR3 sequence reads: CASSLTYNEQFF. The DNA of the CDR3 is TGTGCCAGCAGTCTTACCTACAATGAGCAGTTCTTC.

The V call is TRBV28, the J call TRBJ2-7, with TRBD2 matching 11 bases. Germline values: CDR1 MDHEN, CDR2 SYDVKM. The CDR3 runs 14 residues. Losses at the gene ends were 7 bases for V and 4 bases for J; bases not matched to a gene: 6. The CDR3 sequence: CASTPGTSGYEQYF. The DNA for the CDR3 is TGTGCCAGCACCCCCGGGACTAGCGGTTACGAGCAGTACTTC. The complete variable domain, with remaining parts taken from reference TRBV28 and TRBJ2-7, reads DVKVTQSSRYLVKRTGEKVFLECVQDMDHENMFWYRQDPGLGLRLIYFSYDVKMKEKGDIPEGYSVSREKKERFSLILESASTNQTSMYLCASTPGTSGYEQYFGPGTRLTVT.

The V gene is TRBV27, the J gene TRBJ1-5; D gene ambiguous. V dropped 2 bases and J dropped 9 bases, with 14 bases sitting between them. The CDR3 is made up of 14 amino acids. CDR1 MNHEY and CDR2 SMNVEV come from the germline V gene (reference sequence). The CDR3 sequence: CASSLTANMVPQHF. For the CDR3, the DNA is TGTGCCAGCAGTTTAACCGCGAACATGGTGCCCCAGCATTTT.

V is TRBV11-3 and J is TRBJ2-7; D unresolved. The germline V gene has CDR1 SGHNT and CDR2 YENEEA. The CDR3 totals 13 residues. Trimming pared 2 bases from V and 7 bases from J, leaving 12 bases between. Written as DNA, the CDR3 is TGTGCCAGCAGCTTAAGGCCCGGGTGGGAGCAGTACTTC. Its protein is CASSLRPGWEQYF.